The 11 T cell receptor beta chains listed next were all sequenced from one sample in a study of a mutant IDH1 vaccine in newly diagnosed glioma. The time point is: week 35, safety follow-up. Vaccination used 300 ug of mutant IDH1 20-mer peptide per dose, with topical imiquimod. Here immunoSEQ multiplex PCR was the method, and the copy in TCRdb shows in-frame clones only, minus some. Among tens of thousands of clones listed, around four fifths were seen once. The antigens of these receptors remain unknown. Sequencing was performed on PBMCs, taken from a glioma patient whose treatment included an IDH1 peptide vaccine. These receptors all stem from a man younger than 40 with glioma.

The DNA of the CDR3 is TGTGCCTGGAGAGCCCTAAGCTCCTACGAGCAGTACTTC. Its protein product is CAWRALSSYEQYF. V is TRBV30 and J is TRBJ2-7; no definite D call. The V end was cut by 3 bases, the J end by 0 bases, with 9 bases between. There are 13 residues in the CDR3. From germline, CDR1 is GTSNPN and CDR2 SVGIG (reference sequence).

This clone appeared a single time. The V and J genes are TRBV6-5 and TRBJ1-2; D may be TRBD1 (5 bases). The CDR3 extends over 15 amino acids. The germline V and J ends were trimmed by 8 bases and 7 bases, with 23 bases remaining between them. The germline V gene encodes CDR1 MNHEY and CDR2 SVGAGI. CDR3 loop: CASSPGQQRVGGYTF. CDR3 DNA: TGTGCCAGCTCCCCTGGACAACAAAGAGTAGGTGGCTACACCTTC.

The chain is built from TRBV7-8 and TRBJ1-3; D might be TRBD1 (5 bases). This CDR3 has 16 residues. Germline V gene sequence: CDR1 SGHVS, CDR2 FQNEAQ. Deletions cut 8 bases from V and 0 bases from J, with 17 bases between. As DNA, the CDR3 is TGTGCCAGCCATGACGAAGGGGCCACCTCTGGAAACACCATATATTTT. This gives the protein CASHDEGATSGNTIYF.

This clone was found once. This chain joins TRBV30 and TRBJ2-4, with 8 nucleotides matching TRBD2. CDR1 is GTSNPN and CDR2 is SVGIG in the germline V gene (reference sequence). V lost 5 bases, J lost 8 bases, and 5 bases stayed unmatched. The CDR3 has 12 amino acids. The CDR3 loop is CAWAGTSDIQYF. The CDR3 DNA sequence: TGTGCCTGGGCCGGGACTAGTGACATTCAGTACTTC.

The V and J genes are TRBV4-1 and TRBJ2-7; D not resolved. Between the trimmed V and J ends, which lost 0 bases and 7 bases, there was a span of 16 bases. Germline CDR1 MGHRA, CDR2 YSYEKL. The CDR3 covers 15 residues. The CDR3, as DNA: TGCGCCAGCAGCCAAGATCACGCAGGACCTAGAGAGCAGTACTTC. Its translation: CASSQDHAGPREQYF.

This clone was seen a handful of times. CDR3 amino acids: CASRGWGWGQTDTEAFF. For the CDR3, the DNA is TGCGCCAGCAGGGGGTGGGGATGGGGACAAACGGACACTGAAGCTTTCTTT. V and J are TRBV10-2 and TRBJ1-1; D is perhaps TRBD1 (6 bases). Trimming left V 6 bases short and J 3 bases short, with 23 bases between. This CDR3 comprises 17 residues. Germline CDR1 and CDR2: WSHSY and SAAADI.

This clone is medium-sized in the sample. The chain couples TRBV5-1 to TRBJ1-5, with D unclear. CDR3 size: 13 residues. V was cut by 0 bases and J by 6 bases, with 7 bases left in between. Germline values: CDR1 SGHRS, CDR2 YFSETQ. CDR3 DNA: TGCGCCAGCAGCTTGGTAGAGGGTCAGCCCCAGCATTTT. It encodes CASSLVEGQPQHF.

The rearrangement joins TRBV27 to TRBJ2-7; D is undetermined. CDR3 length: 13 residues. V was cut by 2 bases and J by 1 base, with 6 bases left in between. CDR1 is MNHEY and CDR2 is SMNVEV in the germline V gene (reference sequence). This chain's CDR3 is CASSLTASYEQYF. The CDR3 bases are TGTGCCAGCAGTTTAACGGCTTCCTACGAGCAGTACTTC.

Of note for this clone: The same CDR3 arises from other DNA sequences in this sample as well. V gene TRBV30 combines with J gene TRBJ1-5; a weak D match, TRBD1 (5 bases). Germline V gene data show CDR1 as GTSNPN and CDR2 as SVGIG (reference sequence). The V gene lost 1 base and the J gene lost 1 base, with 5 bases spanning the gap. CDR3 length: 13 amino acids. The CDR3 DNA reads TGTGCCTGGAGTGGGGACAGCAATCAGCCCCAGCATTTT. This sequence encodes CAWSGDSNQPQHF.

This clone appeared a few times. The chain recombines TRBV30 with TRBJ1-2, with 9 bases that match TRBD1. J was trimmed by 3 bases and V by 2 bases; bases with no gene match: 13. The CDR3 extends over 17 amino acids. Germline CDR1 and CDR2: GTSNPN and SVGIG (reference sequence). DNA for the CDR3: TGTGCCTGGAGTACCAGGACAGGGGCTTCGCCCCACTATGGCTACACCTTC. Encoded protein: CAWSTRTGASPHYGYTF.

The J gene is TRBJ1-4, the V gene TRBV5-6, with a tentative D call TRBD1 (6 bases). Between the trimmed V and J ends, which lost 1 base and 5 bases, there was a span of 12 bases. The CDR3 is 15 amino acids. CDR1 is SGHDT and CDR2 is YYEEEE in the germline V gene. The CDR3 DNA follows: TGTGCCAGCAGCTTGATCACAGGGCAAAATGAAAAACTGTTTTTT. This gives the protein CASSLITGQNEKLFF. Looking up the rest from reference TRBV5-6 and TRBJ1-4 gives the full variable domain: DAGVTQSPTHLIKTRGQQVTLRCSPKSGHDTVSWYQQALGQGPQFIFQYYEEEERQRGNFPDRFSGHQFPNYSSELNVNALLLGDSALYLCASSLITGQNEKLFFGSGTQLSVL.